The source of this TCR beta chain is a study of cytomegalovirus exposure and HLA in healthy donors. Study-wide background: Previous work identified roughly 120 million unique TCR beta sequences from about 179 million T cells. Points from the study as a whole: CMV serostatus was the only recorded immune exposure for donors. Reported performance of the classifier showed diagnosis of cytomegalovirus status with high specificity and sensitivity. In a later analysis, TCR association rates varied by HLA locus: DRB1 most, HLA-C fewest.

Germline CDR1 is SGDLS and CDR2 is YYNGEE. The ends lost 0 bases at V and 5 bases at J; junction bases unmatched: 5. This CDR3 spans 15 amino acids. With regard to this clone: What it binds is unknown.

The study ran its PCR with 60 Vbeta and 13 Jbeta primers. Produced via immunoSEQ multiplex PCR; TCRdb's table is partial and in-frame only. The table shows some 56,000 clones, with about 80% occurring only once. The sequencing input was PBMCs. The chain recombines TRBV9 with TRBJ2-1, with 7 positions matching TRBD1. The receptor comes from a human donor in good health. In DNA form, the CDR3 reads TGTGCCAGCAGCGTAGGTACAGGGGCCCACAATGAGCAGTTCTTC. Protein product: CASSVGTGAHNEQFF.